Listed below are T cell receptor beta chains from one sample, sequenced in a study of cytomegalovirus exposure and HLA in healthy donors. Here immunoSEQ multiplex PCR was the method, and the copy in TCRdb shows in-frame clones only, minus some. Of more than 200,000 clones in the sample, about 84% were seen once. The material sequenced was PBMCs. The receptors stem from a human donor in good health. Both conserved end residues are trimmed from each CDR3.

j_call: TRBJ2-3
v_call: TRBV14
cdr3_aa: ASSPHTDTQY

j_call: TRBJ2-1
v_call: TRBV5-1
cdr3_aa: ASSLVASGSDEQF

j_call: TRBJ2-5
v_call: TRBV19
cdr3_aa: AGHSGRAPETQY

j_call: TRBJ2-6
v_call: TRBV6-1
cdr3_aa: ASDTSGANVLT

j_call: TRBJ2-7
v_call: TRBV10-2
cdr3_aa: ASLRLAGASYEQY

j_call: TRBJ2-7
v_call: TRBV7-2
cdr3_aa: ASSSRQGLEQY

j_call: TRBJ1-1
v_call: TRBV7-9
cdr3_aa: ASSSRTGTTEAF

j_call: TRBJ2-1
v_call: TRBV6-5
cdr3_aa: ASNNGAQNNEQF

j_call: TRBJ2-3
v_call: TRBV15
cdr3_aa: ATSRPGEGIPDTQY

j_call: TRBJ1-2
v_call: TRBV29-1
cdr3_aa: SVDVQGSSVMWGYT

j_call: TRBJ2-2
v_call: TRBV7-6
cdr3_aa: ASSLTSGLNTGELF

j_call: TRBJ2-1
v_call: TRBV30
cdr3_aa: AWSEGMTSGSTHEQF

j_call: TRBJ2-7
v_call: TRBV28
cdr3_aa: ASSSLDSVKLLYEQY

j_call: TRBJ2-7
v_call: TRBV28
cdr3_aa: ASSLSRLAGGRSYEQY

j_call: TRBJ2-7
v_call: TRBV18
cdr3_aa: ASSPPTIYEQY

j_call: TRBJ1-5
v_call: TRBV15
cdr3_aa: ATSRVAGGWRNSNQPQH

j_call: TRBJ1-1
v_call: TRBV4-3
cdr3_aa: ASSQEGVSTEAF

j_call: TRBJ1-2
v_call: TRBV19
cdr3_aa: ASNGLGYT

j_call: TRBJ1-2
v_call: TRBV19
cdr3_aa: ASIASIRTYGYT

j_call: TRBJ2-1
v_call: TRBV18
cdr3_aa: ASSPPLREKHNEQF

j_call: TRBJ2-2
v_call: TRBV7-3
cdr3_aa: ASSADGGYDTGELF

j_call: TRBJ1-2
v_call: TRBV5-1
cdr3_aa: ASSLVSRKSGYGYT

j_call: TRBJ2-5
v_call: TRBV5-1
cdr3_aa: ASSLDSAGGETQY

j_call: TRBJ2-7
v_call: TRBV5-5
cdr3_aa: ASSPRQGSSYEQY

j_call: TRBJ2-7
v_call: TRBV29-1
cdr3_aa: SVEDDDRGSDEQY

j_call: TRBJ2-7
v_call: TRBV11-2
cdr3_aa: ASSLGGVGYEQY

j_call: TRBJ2-4
v_call: TRBV6-1
cdr3_aa: ASIERGGENIQY

j_call: TRBJ2-3
v_call: TRBV6-1
cdr3_aa: ASSSGLEADTQY

j_call: TRBJ2-7
v_call: TRBV7-8
cdr3_aa: ASSFGGGGNEQY

j_call: TRBJ2-3
v_call: TRBV11-3
cdr3_aa: ASSSGLAGTADTQY

j_call: TRBJ1-1
v_call: TRBV6-1
cdr3_aa: ASSGAGTGGRYTEAF

j_call: TRBJ2-2
v_call: TRBV5-1
cdr3_aa: ASNTGSSDTGELF

j_call: TRBJ1-5
v_call: TRBV27
cdr3_aa: ASSLLPIDSKGGNQPQH

j_call: TRBJ2-3
v_call: TRBV27
cdr3_aa: ASNPRREVTDTQY

j_call: TRBJ1-5
v_call: TRBV5-8
cdr3_aa: ASSADRGNQPQH

j_call: TRBJ2-7
v_call: TRBV6-1
cdr3_aa: ASSLGTGIYEQY

j_call: TRBJ2-7
v_call: TRBV5-4
cdr3_aa: ASRPLVPYEQY

j_call: TRBJ2-2
v_call: TRBV28
cdr3_aa: ASSTAGADTGELF

j_call: TRBJ2-5
v_call: TRBV5-4
cdr3_aa: ASSSYVAGEETQY

j_call: TRBJ2-7
v_call: TRBV7-9
cdr3_aa: SSSSGTLDHYEQY

j_call: TRBJ1-1
v_call: TRBV7-3
cdr3_aa: ASSYFQGRNTEAF

j_call: TRBJ2-1
v_call: TRBV5-1
cdr3_aa: ASSPNGQGRDEQF

j_call: TRBJ2-5
v_call: TRBV19
cdr3_aa: ASSIWTGGQETQY

j_call: TRBJ2-6
v_call: TRBV7-2
cdr3_aa: ASSPRDRGGSGANVLT

j_call: TRBJ2-7
v_call: TRBV12-1
cdr3_aa: ASSPSSGPSYEQY

j_call: TRBJ2-7
v_call: TRBV27
cdr3_aa: ASSLGTAYEQY

j_call: TRBJ2-7
v_call: TRBV2
cdr3_aa: ASTQARGREWSYEQY

j_call: TRBJ2-1
v_call: TRBV19
cdr3_aa: ASGTGAYNEQF

j_call: TRBJ2-1
v_call: TRBV11-2
cdr3_aa: ASSPSGAYNEQF

j_call: TRBJ2-3
v_call: TRBV27
cdr3_aa: ASSFGGPDTQY

j_call: TRBJ2-2
v_call: TRBV2
cdr3_aa: ASRPKLAVVTGELF

j_call: TRBJ2-4
v_call: TRBV7-9
cdr3_aa: ASSRDLLAKNIQY

j_call: TRBJ1-1
v_call: TRBV9
cdr3_aa: ASSGSGTPNTEAF